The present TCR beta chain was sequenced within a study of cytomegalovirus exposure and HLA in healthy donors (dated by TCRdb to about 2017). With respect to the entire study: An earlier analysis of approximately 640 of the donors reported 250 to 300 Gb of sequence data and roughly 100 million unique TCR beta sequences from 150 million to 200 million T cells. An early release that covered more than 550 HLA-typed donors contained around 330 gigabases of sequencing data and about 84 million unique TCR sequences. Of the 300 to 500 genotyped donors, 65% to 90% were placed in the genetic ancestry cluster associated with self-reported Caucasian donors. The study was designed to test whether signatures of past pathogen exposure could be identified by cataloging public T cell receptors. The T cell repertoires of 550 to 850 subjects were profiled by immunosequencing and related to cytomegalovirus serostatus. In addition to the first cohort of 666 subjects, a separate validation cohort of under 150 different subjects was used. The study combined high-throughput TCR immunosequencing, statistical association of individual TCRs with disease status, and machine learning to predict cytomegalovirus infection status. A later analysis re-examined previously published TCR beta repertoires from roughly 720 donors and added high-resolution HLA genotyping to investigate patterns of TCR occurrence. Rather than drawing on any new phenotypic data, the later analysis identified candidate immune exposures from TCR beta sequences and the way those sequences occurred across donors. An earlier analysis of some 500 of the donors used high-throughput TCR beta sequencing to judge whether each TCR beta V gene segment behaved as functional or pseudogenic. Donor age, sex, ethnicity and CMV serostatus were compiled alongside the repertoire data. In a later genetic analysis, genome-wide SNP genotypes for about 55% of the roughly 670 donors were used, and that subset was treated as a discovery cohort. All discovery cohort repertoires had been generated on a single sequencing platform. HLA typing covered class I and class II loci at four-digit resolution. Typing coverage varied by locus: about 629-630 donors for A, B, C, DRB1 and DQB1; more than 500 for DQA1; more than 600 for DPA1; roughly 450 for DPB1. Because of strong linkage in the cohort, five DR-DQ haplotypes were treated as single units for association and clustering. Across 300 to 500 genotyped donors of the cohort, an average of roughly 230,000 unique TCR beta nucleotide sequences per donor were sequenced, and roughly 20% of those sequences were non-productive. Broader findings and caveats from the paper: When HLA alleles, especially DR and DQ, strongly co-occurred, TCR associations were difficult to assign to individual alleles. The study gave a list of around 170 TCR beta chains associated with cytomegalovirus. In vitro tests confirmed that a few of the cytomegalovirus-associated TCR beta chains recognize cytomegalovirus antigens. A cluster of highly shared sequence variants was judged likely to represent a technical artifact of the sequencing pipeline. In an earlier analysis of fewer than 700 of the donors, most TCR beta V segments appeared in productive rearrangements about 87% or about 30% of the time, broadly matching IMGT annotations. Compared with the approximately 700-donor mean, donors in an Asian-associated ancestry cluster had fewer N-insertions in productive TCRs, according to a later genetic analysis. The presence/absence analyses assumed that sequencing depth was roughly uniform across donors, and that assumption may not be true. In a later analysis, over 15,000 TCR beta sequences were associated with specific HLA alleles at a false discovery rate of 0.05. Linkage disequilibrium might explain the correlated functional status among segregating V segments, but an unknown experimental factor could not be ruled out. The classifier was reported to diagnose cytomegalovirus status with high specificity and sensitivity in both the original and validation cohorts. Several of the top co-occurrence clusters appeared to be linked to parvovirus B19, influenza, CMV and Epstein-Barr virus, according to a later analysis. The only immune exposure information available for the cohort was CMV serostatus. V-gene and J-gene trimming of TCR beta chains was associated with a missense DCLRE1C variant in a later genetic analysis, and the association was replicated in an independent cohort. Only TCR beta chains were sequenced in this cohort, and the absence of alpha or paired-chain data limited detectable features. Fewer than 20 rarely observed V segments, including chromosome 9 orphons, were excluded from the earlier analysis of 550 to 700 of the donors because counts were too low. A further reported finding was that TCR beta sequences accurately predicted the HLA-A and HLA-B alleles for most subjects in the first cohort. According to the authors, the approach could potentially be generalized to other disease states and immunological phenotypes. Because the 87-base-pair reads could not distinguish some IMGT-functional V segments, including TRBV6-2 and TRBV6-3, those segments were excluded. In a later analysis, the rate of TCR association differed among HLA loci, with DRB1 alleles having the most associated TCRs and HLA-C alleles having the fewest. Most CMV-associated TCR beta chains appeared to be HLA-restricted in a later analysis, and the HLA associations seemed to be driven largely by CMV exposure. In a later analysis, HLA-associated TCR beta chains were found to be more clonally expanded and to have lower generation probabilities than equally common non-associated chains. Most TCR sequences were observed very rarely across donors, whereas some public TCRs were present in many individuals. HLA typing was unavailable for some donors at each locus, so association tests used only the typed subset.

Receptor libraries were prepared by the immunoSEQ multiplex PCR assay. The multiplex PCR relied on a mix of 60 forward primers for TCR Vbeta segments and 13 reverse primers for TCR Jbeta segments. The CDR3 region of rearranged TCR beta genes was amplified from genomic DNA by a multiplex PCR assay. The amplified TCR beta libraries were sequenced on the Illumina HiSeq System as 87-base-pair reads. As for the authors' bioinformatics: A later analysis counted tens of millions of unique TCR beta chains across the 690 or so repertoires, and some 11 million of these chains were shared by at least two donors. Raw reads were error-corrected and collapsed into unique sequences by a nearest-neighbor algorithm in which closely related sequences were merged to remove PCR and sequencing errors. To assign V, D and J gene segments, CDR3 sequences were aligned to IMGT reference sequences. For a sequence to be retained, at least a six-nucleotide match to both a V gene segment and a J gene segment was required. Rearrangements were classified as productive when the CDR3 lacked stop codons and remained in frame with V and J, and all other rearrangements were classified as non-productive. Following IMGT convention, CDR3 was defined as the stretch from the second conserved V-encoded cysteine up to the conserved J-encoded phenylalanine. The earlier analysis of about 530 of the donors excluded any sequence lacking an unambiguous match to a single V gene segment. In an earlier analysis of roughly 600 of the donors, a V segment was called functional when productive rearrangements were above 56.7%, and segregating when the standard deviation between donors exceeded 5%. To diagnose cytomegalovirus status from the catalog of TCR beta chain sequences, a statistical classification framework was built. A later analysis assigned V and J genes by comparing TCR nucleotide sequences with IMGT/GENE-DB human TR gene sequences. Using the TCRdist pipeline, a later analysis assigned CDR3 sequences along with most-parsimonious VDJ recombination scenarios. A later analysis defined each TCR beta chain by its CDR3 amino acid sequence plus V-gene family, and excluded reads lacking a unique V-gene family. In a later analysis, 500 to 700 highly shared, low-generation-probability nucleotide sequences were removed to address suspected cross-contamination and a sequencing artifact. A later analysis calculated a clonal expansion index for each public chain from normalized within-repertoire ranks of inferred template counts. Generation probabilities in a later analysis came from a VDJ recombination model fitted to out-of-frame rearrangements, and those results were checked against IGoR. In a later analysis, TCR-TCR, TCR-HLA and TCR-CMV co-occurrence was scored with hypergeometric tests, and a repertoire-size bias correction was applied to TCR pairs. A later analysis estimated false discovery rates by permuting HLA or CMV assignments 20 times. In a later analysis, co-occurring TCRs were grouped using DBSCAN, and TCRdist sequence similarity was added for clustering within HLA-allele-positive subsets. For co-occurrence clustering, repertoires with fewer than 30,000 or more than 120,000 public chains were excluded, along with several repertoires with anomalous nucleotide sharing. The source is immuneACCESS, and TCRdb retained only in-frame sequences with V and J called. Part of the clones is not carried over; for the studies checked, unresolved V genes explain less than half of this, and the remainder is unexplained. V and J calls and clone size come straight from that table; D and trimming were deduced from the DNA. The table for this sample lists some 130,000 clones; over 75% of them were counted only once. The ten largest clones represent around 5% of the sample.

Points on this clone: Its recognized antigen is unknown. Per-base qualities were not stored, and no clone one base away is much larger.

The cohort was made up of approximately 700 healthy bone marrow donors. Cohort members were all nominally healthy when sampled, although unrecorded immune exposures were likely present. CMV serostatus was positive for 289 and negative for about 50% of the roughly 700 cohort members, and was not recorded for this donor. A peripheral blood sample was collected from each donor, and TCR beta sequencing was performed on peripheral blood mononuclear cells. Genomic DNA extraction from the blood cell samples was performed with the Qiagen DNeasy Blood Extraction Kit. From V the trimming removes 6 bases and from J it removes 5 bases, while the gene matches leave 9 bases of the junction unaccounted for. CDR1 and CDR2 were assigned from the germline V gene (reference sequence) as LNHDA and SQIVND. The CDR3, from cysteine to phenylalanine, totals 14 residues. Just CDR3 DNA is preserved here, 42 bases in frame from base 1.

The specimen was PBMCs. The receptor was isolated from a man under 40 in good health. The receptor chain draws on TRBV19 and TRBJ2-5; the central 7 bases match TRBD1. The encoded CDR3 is CASSPDREWETQYF. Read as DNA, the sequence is TGTGCCAGTAGCCCCGACAGGGAGTGGGAGACCCAGTACTTC.